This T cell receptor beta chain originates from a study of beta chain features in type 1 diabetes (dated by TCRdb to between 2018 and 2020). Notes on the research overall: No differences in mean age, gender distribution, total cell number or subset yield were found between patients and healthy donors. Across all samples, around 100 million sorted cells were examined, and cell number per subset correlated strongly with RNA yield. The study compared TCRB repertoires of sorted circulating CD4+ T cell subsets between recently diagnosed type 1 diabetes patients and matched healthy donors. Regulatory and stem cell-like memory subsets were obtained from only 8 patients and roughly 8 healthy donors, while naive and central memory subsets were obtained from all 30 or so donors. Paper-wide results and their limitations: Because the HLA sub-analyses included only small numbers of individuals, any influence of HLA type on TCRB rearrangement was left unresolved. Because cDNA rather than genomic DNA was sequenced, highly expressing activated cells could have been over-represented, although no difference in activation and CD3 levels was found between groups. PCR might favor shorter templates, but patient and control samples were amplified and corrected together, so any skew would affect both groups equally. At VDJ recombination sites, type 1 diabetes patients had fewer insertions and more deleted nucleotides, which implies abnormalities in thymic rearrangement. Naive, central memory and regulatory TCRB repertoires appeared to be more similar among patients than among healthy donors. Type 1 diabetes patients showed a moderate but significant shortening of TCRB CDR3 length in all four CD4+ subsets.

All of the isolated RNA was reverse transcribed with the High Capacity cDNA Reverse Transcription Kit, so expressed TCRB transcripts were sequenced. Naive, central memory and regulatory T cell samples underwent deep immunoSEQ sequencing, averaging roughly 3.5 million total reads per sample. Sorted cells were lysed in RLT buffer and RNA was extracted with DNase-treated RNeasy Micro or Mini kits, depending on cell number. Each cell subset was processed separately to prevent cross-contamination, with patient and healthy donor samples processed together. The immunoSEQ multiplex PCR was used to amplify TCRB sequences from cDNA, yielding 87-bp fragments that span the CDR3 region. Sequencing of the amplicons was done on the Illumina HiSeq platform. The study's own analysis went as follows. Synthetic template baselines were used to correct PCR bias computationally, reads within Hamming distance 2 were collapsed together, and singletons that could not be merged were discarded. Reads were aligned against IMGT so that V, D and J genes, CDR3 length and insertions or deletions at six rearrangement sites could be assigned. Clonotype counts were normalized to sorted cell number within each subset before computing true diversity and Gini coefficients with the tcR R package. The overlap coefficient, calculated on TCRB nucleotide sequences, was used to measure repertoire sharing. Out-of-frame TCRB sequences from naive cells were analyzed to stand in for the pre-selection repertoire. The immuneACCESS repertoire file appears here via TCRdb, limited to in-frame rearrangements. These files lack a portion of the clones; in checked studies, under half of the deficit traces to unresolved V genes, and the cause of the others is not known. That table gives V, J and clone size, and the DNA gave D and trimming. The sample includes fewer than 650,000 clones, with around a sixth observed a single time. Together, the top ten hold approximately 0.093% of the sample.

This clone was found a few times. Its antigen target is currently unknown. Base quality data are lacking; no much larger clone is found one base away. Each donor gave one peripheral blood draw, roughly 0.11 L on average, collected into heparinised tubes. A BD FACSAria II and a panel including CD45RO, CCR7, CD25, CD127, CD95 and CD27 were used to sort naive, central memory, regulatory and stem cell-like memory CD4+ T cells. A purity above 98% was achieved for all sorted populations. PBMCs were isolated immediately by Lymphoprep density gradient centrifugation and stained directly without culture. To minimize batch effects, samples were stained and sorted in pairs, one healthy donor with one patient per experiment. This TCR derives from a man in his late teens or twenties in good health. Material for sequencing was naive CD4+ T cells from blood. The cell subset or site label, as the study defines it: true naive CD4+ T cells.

The DNA sequence is as follows: TGTGCCAGCACCTCGCTAGCGGGAGGTCACGAGCAGTACTTC. This encodes CASTSLAGGHEQYF. The chain joins TRBV6-6 to TRBJ2-7, with TRBD2 identical over 11 junction bases. The germline V gene (reference sequence) yields MNHNY for CDR1 and SVGAGI for CDR2. Measured from the cysteine to the phenylalanine, the CDR3 is 14 residues long. The DNA shown is the 42-base CDR3, in frame from base 1. V lost 7 bases and J lost 5 bases, and the count of bases not matched to a germline gene is 7.